The 14 T cell receptor beta chains below were found in one sample sequenced in a study of blood T cell repertoires in COVID-19. Measured with immunoSEQ multiplex PCR; TCRdb has only the in-frame clones, and not every one. The sample lists about 150,000 clones; around 85% were seen once. Sequenced sample: peripheral blood. These receptors were collected from a man aged 65 to 85 with acute or convalescent COVID-19.

This clone was counted a single time. The V and J genes are TRBV27 and TRBJ2-1; 13 bases are shared with TRBD2. Germline loops: CDR1 MNHEY, CDR2 SMNVEV (reference sequence). There are 20 residues in the CDR3. With V trimmed by 4 bases and J by 0 bases, 12 bases remained unmatched. The CDR3 nucleotides read TGTGCCAGCAGTTACAGAACACCGGGACTAGCGGGAAACTCCTACAATGAGCAGTTCTTC. As protein: CASSYRTPGLAGNSYNEQFF.

A few counts support this clone. CDR3 DNA: TGTGCCAGCAGCGAGAGGGACAGAAACACTGAAGCTTTCTTT. It translates to CASSERDRNTEAFF. This chain links TRBV9 with TRBJ1-1, with 7 bases identical to TRBD1. The CDR3 has 14 residues. V shed 3 bases and J 2 bases; nucleotides not matched to a gene: 4. In germline, CDR1 is SGDLS, CDR2 YYNGEE.

This chain uses TRBV9 with TRBJ2-3, with TRBD2 matching 8 bases. The V gene's germline CDR1 is SGDLS and CDR2 YYNGEE. CDR3 length: 17 amino acids. Trimming took 0 bases from V and 4 from J; bases not matched to a gene: 10. The CDR3 DNA reads TGTGCCAGCAGCGTAGGTCAAGCGGGAGAATGGGCAGATACGCAGTATTTT. Translated, it gives CASSVGQAGEWADTQYF.

The chain uses TRBV3-1 (or the pseudogene TRBV3-2) and TRBJ2-2; 7 nucleotides match TRBD1. Germline V gives CDR1 LGHDT, CDR2 YNNKEL (reference sequence). CDR3 length: 15 amino acids. V shed 2 bases and J 4 bases; nucleotides not matched to a gene: 4. CDR3 sequence (DNA): TGTGCCAGCAGCCAAACCGGGACAGCCACCGGGGAGCTGTTTTTT. Its protein product is CASSQTGTATGELFF.

The CDR3 DNA reads as TGTGCCAGCAGTATCATTCTTGCGTGGAATGAGCAGTTCTTC. Its protein is CASSIILAWNEQFF. The chain links TRBV28 to TRBJ2-1; D ambiguous. This CDR3 contains 14 residues. Germline assignment: CDR1 MDHEN and CDR2 SYDVKM. The V gene lost 5 bases and the J gene lost 7 bases, with 15 bases spanning the gap.

The chain recombines TRBV19 with TRBJ2-2; TRBD1 matches 11 bases. V gave up 6 bases and J gave up 6 bases; unmatched junction bases: 3. The CDR3 sequence is 14 residues long. Germline CDR1 and CDR2: LNHDA and SQIVND (reference sequence). The CDR3 loop reads CASSPGQGAGELFF. CDR3 nucleotide sequence: TGTGCCAGTAGCCCGGGACAGGGGGCCGGGGAGCTGTTTTTT.

The chain recombines TRBV7-8 with TRBJ1-4; D may be TRBD1 (6 bases). Trimming cost V 4 bases and J 2 bases, with 11 bases left between them. Germline CDR1 reads SGHVS; CDR2 reads FQNEAQ. The CDR3 runs to 15 residues. The CDR3 bases are TGTGCCAGCAGCTACGGACAGACGACTAATGAAAAACTGTTTTTT. The encoded protein is CASSYGQTTNEKLFF.

A single count supports this clone. The rearrangement links TRBV12-3 or TRBV12-4 to TRBJ2-7, with D maybe TRBD2 (7 bases). CDR3 size: 12 residues. V was trimmed by 3 bases and J by 7 bases, leaving 10 bases between them. The CDR3 spells CASSLRGREQYF. For the CDR3, the DNA is TGTGCCAGCAGTTTGCGGGGGCGTGAGCAGTACTTC.

The chain is built from TRBV5-1 and TRBJ1-6, with TRBD1 identical over 7 bases. This CDR3 contains 14 residues. Germline CDR1 is SGHRS and CDR2 is YFSETQ. Germline trimming cut 3 bases from V and 6 bases from J; bases unmatched to any gene: 3. CDR3 DNA sequence: TGCGCCAGCAGCTCACAGGGGAGTAATTCACCCCTCCACTTT. This codes for CASSSQGSNSPLHF.

The V and J genes are TRBV30 and TRBJ2-2, with 8 bases fitting TRBD1. The germline V gene has CDR1 GTSNPN and CDR2 SVGIG (reference sequence). J was trimmed by 3 bases and V by 2 bases; bases with no gene match: 8. The CDR3 runs to 16 residues. This chain's CDR3 is CAWSKPGQAYTGELFF. DNA of the CDR3: TGTGCCTGGAGTAAACCGGGACAGGCGTACACCGGGGAGCTGTTTTTT.

The chain combines TRBV12-5 with TRBJ2-2; 8 bases agree with TRBD1. The V segment lost 6 bases and the J segment 5 bases; nucleotides outside the gene matches: 5. Germline V gene lookup returns CDR1 LGHNT and CDR2 FRNRAP. The CDR3 has 14 amino acids. The CDR3 region is CASGVTGETGELFF. The DNA of the CDR3 is TGTGCTAGTGGAGTGACAGGGGAAACCGGGGAGCTGTTTTTT.

CDR3: CASGDQGNQETQYF. As DNA, the CDR3 is TGTGCCAGTGGAGATCAGGGGAACCAAGAGACCCAGTACTTC. This rearrangement joins TRBV19 to TRBJ2-5; a possible D gene is TRBD1 (6 bases). V lost 8 bases, J lost 0 bases, and 13 bases lay in between. Germline values: CDR1 LNHDA, CDR2 SQIVND (reference sequence). The CDR3 has 14 residues.

This chain uses TRBV19 with TRBJ1-1; 9 positions agree with TRBD1. CDR1 LNHDA and CDR2 SQIVND come from the germline V gene (reference sequence). The CDR3 loop spans 16 amino acids. V dropped 1 base and J dropped 4; count of bases not matched to a gene: 7. CDR3 protein: CASSIVGTGLGTEAFF. The CDR3 bases are TGTGCCAGTAGTATAGTTGGGACAGGGTTGGGCACTGAAGCTTTCTTT. The full variable domain, its missing parts supplied by reference TRBV19 and TRBJ1-1, is DGGITQSPKYLFRKEGQNVTLSCEQNLNHDAMYWYRQDPGQGLRLIYYSQIVNDFQKGDIAEGYSVSREKKESFPLTVTSAQKNPTAFYLCASSIVGTGLGTEAFFGQGTRLTVV.

CDR3 bases: TGTGCCACCAGTGATTTGGTCCGAGCGTTCTTC. It encodes CATSDLVRAFF. The V gene is TRBV24-1, the J gene TRBJ2-1; D gene ambiguous. With 0 bases removed from V and 15 bases from J, the gap between germline ends came to 8 bases. CDR1 and CDR2 from the germline V gene are KGHDR and SFDVKD. The length of the CDR3 is 11 residues.